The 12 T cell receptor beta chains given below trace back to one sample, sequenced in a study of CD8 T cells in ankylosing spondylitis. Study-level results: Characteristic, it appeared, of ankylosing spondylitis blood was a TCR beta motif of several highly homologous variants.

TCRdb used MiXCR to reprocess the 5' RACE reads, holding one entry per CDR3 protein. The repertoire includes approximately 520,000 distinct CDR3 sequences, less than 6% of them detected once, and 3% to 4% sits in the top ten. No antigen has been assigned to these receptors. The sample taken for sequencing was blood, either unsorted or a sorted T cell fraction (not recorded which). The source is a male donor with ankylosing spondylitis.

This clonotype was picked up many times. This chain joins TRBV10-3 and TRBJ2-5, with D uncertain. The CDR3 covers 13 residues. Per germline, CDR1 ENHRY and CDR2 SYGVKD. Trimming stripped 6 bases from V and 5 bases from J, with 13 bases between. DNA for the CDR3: TGTGCCATCAGCCCCACTTTGATGGAGACCCAGTACTTC. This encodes CAISPTLMETQYF.

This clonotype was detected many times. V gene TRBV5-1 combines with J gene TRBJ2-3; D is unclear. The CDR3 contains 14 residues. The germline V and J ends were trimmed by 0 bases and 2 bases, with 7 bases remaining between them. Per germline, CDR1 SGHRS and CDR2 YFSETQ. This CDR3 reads CASSLGDVTDTQYF. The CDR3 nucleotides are TGCGCCAGCAGCTTGGGGGATGTCACAGATACGCAGTATTTT.

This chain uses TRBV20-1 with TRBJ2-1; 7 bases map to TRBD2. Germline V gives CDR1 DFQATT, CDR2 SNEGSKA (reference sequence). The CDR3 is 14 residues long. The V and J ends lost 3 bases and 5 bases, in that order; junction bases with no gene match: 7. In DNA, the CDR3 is TGCAGTGCTAGCGAGACTAGCCGAAACAATGAGCAGTTCTTC. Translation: CSASETSRNNEQFF.

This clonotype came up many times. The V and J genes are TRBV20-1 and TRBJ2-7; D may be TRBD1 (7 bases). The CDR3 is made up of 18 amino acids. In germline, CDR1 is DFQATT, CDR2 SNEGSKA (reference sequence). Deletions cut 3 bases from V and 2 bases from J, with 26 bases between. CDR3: CSARSARWGLRGAYEQYF. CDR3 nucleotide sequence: TGCAGTGCTAGGTCGGCGAGGTGGGGGCTCAGGGGGGCCTACGAGCAGTACTTC.

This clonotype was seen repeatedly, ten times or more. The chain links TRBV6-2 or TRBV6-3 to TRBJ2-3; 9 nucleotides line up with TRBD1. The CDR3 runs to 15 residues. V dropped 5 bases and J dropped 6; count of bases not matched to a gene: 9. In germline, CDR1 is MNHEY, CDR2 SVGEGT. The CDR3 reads CASSHRGRTSDTQYF. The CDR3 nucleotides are TGTGCCAGCAGTCACAGGGGGCGAACATCCGATACGCAGTATTTT.

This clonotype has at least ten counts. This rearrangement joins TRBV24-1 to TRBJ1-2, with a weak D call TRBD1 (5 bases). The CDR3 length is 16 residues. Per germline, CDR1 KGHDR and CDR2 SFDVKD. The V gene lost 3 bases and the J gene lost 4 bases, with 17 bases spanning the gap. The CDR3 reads CATSDPSTETSYGYTF. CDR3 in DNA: TGTGCCACCAGTGATCCCTCGACAGAAACCTCCTATGGCTACACCTTC.

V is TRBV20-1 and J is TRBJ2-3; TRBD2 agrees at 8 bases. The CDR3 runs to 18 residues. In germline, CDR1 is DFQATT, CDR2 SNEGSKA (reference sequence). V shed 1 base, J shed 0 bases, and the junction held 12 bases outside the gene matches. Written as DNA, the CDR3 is TGCAGTGCTAGAGGACTAGCGAACAGAAGATCTAGCACAGATACGCAGTATTTT. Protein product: CSARGLANRRSSTDTQYF.

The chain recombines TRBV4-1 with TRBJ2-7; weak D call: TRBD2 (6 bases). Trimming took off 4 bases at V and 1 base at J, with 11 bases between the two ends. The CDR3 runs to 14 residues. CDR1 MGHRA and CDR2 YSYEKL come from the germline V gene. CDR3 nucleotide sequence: TGCGCCAGCAGCCCTCGGGACTTATCCTACGAGCAGTACTTC. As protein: CASSPRDLSYEQYF.

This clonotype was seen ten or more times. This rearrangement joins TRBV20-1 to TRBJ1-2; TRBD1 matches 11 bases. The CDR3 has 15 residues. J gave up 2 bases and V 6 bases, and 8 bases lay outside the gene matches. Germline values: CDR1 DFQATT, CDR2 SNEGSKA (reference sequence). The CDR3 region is CSAITGQGVNYGYTF. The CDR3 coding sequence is TGCAGTGCCATTACGGGACAGGGGGTCAACTATGGCTACACCTTC.

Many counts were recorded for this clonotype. CDR3 protein: CASSPSQASYEQYF. CDR3 DNA sequence: TGTGCCAGCAGCCCCTCACAGGCCTCCTACGAGCAGTACTTC. The V and J genes are TRBV6-2 or TRBV6-3 and TRBJ2-7; D possibly corresponds to TRBD1 (5 bases). Germline V gene data show CDR1 as MNHEY and CDR2 as SVGEGT. The CDR3 extends over 14 amino acids. V lost 6 bases to trimming and J lost 0 bases, with 12 bases between them.

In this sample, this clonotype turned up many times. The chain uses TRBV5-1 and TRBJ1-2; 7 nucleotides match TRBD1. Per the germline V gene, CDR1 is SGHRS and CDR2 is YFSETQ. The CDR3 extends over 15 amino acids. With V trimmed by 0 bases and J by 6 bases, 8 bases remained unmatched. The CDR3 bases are TGCGCCAGCAGCTTGGGGCAGGGGGGTGAGAATGGCTACACCTTC. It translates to CASSLGQGGENGYTF.

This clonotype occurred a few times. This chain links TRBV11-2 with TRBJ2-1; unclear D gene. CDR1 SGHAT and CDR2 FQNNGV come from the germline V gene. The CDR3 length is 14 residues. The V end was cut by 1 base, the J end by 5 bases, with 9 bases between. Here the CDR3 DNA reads TGTGCCAGCAGCTTAGGGGTTCTCGACAATGAGCAGTTCTTC. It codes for CASSLGVLDNEQFF.